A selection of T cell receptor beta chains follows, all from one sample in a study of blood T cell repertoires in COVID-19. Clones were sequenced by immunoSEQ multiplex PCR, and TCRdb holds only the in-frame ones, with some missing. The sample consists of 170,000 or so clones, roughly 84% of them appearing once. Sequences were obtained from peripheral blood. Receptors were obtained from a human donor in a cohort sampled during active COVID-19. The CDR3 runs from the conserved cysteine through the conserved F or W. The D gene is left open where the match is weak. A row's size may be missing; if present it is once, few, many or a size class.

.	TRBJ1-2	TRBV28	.	TGTGCCAGCAGTTTATTGTCCGACAACTGGCACACCTTC	CASSLLSDNWHTF
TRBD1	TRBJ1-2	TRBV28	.	TGTGCCAGCCGGACAGGGTCTAACTATGGCTACACCTTC	CASRTGSNYGYTF
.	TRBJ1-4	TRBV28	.	TGTGCCAGCAGTCTCCTCTCGCTACCAACTAATGAAAAACTGTTTTTT	CASSLLSLPTNEKLFF
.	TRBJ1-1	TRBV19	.	TGTGCCAGTAGCACCGGGGGGGTGACTGAAGCTTTCTTT	CASSTGGVTEAFF
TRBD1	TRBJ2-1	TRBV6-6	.	TGTGCCAGCAGTACTAGGGACAGTCAGTTCTTC	CASSTRDSQFF
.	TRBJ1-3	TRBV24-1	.	TGTGCCAACCGTGGGACATACGGCTCTGGAAACACCATATATTTT	CANRGTYGSGNTIYF
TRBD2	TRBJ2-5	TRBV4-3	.	TGCGCCAGCAGCCAAGGACTAGCGGGCCAAGGAAGCCAAGAGACCCAGTACTTC	CASSQGLAGQGSQETQYF
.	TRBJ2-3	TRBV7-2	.	TGTGCCAGCAGCTTAGCGGGCAGTGGAACAGATACGCAGTATTTT	CASSLAGSGTDTQYF
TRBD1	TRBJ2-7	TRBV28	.	TGTGCCAGCAGTTTCCAGGACAGGGACTGGAACGAGCAGTACTTC	CASSFQDRDWNEQYF
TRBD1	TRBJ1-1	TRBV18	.	TGTGCCAGCTCACTACAGGGGGTTAAAGGGAACACTGAAGCTTTCTTT	CASSLQGVKGNTEAFF
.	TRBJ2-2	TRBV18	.	TGTGCCAGCTCACAATCGGACAGTTCGAACACCGGGGAGCTGTTTTTT	CASSQSDSSNTGELFF
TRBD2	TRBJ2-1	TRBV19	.	TGTGCCAGTAGCCTAGGACTAGCCGTGAGTGAGCAGTTCTTC	CASSLGLAVSEQFF
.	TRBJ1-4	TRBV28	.	TGTGCCAGCAGTTCCGGACAGCTATCAACTAATGAAAAACTGTTTTTT	CASSSGQLSTNEKLFF
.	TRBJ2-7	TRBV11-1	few	TGTGCCAGCAGCCCCCTATCGGGCCAGGGCTACGAGCAGTACTTC	CASSPLSGQGYEQYF
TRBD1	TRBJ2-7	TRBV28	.	TGTGCCAGCAACCAACAGGGGGCCCCCTACGAGCAGTACTTC	CASNQQGAPYEQYF
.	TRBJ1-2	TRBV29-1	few	TGCAGCGTTGAAGGGCAGGGCAACTATGGCTACACCTTC	CSVEGQGNYGYTF
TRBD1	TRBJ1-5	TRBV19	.	TGTGCCAGTAGTATTACGGCCAGGGGGAGCAATCAGCCCCAGCATTTT	CASSITARGSNQPQHF
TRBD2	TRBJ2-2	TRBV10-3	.	TGTGCCATCAGTGAGTCTCGGAGCGGGGGGAACACCGGGGAGCTGTTTTTT	CAISESRSGGNTGELFF
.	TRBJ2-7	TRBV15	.	TGTGCCACCAGCATTGCGACATCCTACGAGCAGTACTTC	CATSIATSYEQYF
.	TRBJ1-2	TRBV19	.	TGTGCCAGTAGTAGCAGCCAGGCCAACTATGGCTACACCTTC	CASSSSQANYGYTF
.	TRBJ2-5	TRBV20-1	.	TGCAGTGCTAGTTCGAGTCAAGAGACCCAGTACTTC	CSASSSQETQYF
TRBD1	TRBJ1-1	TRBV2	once	TGTGCCAGCAGTGTACAGGGGCAGGGCACTGAAGCTTTCTTT	CASSVQGQGTEAFF
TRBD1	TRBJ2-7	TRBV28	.	TGTGCCAGCACTACAGGGGGGTTTGCCTACCGCGAGCAGTACTTC	CASTTGGFAYREQYF
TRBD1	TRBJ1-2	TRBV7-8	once	TGTGCCAGCAGCTTAGGGACAGGGGGAGTCTATGGCTACACCTTC	CASSLGTGGVYGYTF
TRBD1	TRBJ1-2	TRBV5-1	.	TGCGCCAGCAGCCCAGGACAGGCAAACTATGGCTACACCTTC	CASSPGQANYGYTF
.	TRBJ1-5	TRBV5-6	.	TGTGCCAGCAGCTTTTCTTATAGGGAGAATCAGCCCCAGCATTTT	CASSFSYRENQPQHF
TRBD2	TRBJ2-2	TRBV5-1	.	TGCGCCAGCAGCCCGGGACTAGCGGCATCCCTAAACACCGGGGAGCTGTTTTTT	CASSPGLAASLNTGELFF
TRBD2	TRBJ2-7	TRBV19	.	TGTGCCAGTACCAATAGCGGGGGGGCCTACGAGCAGTACTTC	CASTNSGGAYEQYF
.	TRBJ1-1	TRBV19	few	TGTGCCAGTAGTATAGCTACGAACACTGAAGCTTTCTTT	CASSIATNTEAFF
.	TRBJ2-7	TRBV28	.	TGTGCCAGCAGGGAACAGGGTAAGGGGTCCTACGAGCAGTACTTC	CASREQGKGSYEQYF
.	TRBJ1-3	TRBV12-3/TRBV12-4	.	TGTGCCACCGACGAAGAGGGTCGAAACACCATATATTTT	CATDEEGRNTIYF
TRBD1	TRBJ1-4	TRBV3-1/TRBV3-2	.	TGTGCCAGCAGCTCAAGGACAGGGTCGGGTGAAAAACTGTTTTTT	CASSSRTGSGEKLFF
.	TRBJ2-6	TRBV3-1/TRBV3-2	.	TGTGCCAGCAGCCCAGGGCCCCTTTCTGGGGCCAACGTCCTGACTTTC	CASSPGPLSGANVLTF
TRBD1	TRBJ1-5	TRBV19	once	TGTGCCAGTAGTATAGGAGGGACAGCCAGTAAGCCCCAGCATTTT	CASSIGGTASKPQHF
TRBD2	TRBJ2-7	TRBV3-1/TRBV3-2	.	TGTGCCAGCAGCCAAGATGGGGGGAGGGCCTCCTACGAGCAGTACTTC	CASSQDGGRASYEQYF
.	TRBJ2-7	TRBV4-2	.	TGTGCCAGCAGCCAATTAGCGGAGCAGTACTTC	CASSQLAEQYF
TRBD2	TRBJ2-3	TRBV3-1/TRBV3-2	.	TGTGCCAGCAGCTGTACTCCGGGACTAGCGGGAGGGCCCGCTAGCACAGATACGCAGTATTTT	CASSCTPGLAGGPASTDTQYF
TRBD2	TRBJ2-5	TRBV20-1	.	TGCAGGGGGACTAGCGGAGAGACCCAGTACTTC	CRGTSGETQYF
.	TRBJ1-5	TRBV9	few	TGTGCCAGCAGCGTAGCTGGGAGGAGTAGCAATCAGCCCCAGCATTTT	CASSVAGRSSNQPQHF
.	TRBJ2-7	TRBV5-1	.	TGCGCCAGCAGCTTCGCCCCAGATACCAGACAGCCCTACGAGCAGTACTTC	CASSFAPDTRQPYEQYF
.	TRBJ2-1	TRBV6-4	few	TGTGCCAGCAGTGACCTCCCGGGGAGGACCTACAATGAGCAGTTCTTC	CASSDLPGRTYNEQFF
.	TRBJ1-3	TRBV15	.	TGTGCCACCAGCAGAGATTCAGGGTCTGGAAACACCATATATTTT	CATSRDSGSGNTIYF
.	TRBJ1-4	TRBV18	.	TGTGCCAGCTCACCTATTGACAGGTTGGGTGAAAAACTGTTTTTT	CASSPIDRLGEKLFF
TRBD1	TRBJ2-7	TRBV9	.	TGTGCCAGCAGCACCAGGACAGGGCGAGACGAGCAGTACTTC	CASSTRTGRDEQYF
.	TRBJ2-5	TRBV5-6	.	TGTGCCAGCAGCGTGGACCCGGGGGAGACCCAGTACTTC	CASSVDPGETQYF
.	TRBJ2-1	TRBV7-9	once	TGTGCCAGCAGCGGACCGGTACAGGGCACGGATGAGCAGTTCTTC	CASSGPVQGTDEQFF
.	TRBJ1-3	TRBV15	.	TGTGCCACCAGCAGAGATTCCAGGGCGAGCTCTGGAAACACCATATATTTT	CATSRDSRASSGNTIYF
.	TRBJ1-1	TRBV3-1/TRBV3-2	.	TGTGCCAGCAGCCGGCAGGGTATGGGCGGGAACACTGAAGCTTTCTTT	CASSRQGMGGNTEAFF
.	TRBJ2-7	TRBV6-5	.	TGTGCCAGCAGTTACTCGATGAGCTACGAGCAGTACTTC	CASSYSMSYEQYF
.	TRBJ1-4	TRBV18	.	TGTGCCAGCTCACCAGGGGGGAGCCCAACTAATGAAAAACTGTTTTTT	CASSPGGSPTNEKLFF
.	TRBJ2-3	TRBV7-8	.	TGTGCCAGCAGCTTAATTGGACAAACAGATACGCAGTATTTT	CASSLIGQTDTQYF